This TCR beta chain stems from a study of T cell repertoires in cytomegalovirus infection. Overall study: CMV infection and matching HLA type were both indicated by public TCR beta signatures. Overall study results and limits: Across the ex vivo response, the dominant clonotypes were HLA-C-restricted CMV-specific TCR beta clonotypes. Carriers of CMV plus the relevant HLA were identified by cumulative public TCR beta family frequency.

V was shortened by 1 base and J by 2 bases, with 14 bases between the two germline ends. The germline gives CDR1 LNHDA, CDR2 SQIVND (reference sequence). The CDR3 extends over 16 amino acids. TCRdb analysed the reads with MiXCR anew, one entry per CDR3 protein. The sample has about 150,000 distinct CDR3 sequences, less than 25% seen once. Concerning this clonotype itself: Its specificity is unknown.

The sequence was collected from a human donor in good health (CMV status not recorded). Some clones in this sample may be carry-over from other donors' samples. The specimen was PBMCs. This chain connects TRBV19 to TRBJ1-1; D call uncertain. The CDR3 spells CASSIGWAEINTEAFF. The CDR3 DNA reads TGTGCCAGTAGTATAGGATGGGCAGAGATTAACACTGAAGCTTTCTTT.